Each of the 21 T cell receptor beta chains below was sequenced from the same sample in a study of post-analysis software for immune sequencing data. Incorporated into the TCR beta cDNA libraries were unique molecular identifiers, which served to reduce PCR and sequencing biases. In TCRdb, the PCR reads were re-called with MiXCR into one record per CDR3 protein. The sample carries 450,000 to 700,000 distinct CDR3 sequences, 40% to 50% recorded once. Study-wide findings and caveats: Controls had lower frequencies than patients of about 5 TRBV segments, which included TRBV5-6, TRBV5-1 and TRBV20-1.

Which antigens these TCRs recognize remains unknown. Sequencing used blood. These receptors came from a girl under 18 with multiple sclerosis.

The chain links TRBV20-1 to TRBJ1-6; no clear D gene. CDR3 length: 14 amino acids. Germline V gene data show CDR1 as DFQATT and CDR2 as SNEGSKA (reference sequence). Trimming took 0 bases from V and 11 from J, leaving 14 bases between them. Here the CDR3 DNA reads TGCAGTGCTAGAGATCAGGATACGCGGGCACCCCTCCACTTT. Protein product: CSARDQDTRAPLHF.

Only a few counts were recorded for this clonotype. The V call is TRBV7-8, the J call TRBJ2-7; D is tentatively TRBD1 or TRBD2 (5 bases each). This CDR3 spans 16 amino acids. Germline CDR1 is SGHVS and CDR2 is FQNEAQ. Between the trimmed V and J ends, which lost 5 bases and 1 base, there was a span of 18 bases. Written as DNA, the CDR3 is TGTGCCAGCAGCCCGTCCGGGACGGCGTATTCCTACGAGCAGTACTTC. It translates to CASSPSGTAYSYEQYF.

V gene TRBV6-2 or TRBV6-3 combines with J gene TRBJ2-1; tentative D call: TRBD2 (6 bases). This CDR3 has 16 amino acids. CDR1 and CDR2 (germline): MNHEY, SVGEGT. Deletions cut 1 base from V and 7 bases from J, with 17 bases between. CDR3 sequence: CASSYLGPSASNEQFF. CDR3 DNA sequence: TGTGCCAGCAGTTACTTAGGGCCTAGCGCCTCGAATGAGCAGTTCTTC.

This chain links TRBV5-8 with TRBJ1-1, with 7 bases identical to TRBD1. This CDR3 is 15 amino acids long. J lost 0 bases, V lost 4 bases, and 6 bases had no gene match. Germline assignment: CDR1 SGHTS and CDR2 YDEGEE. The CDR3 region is CASSQGQSMNTEAFF. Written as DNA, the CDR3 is TGTGCCAGCAGCCAGGGACAGTCCATGAACACTGAAGCTTTCTTT.

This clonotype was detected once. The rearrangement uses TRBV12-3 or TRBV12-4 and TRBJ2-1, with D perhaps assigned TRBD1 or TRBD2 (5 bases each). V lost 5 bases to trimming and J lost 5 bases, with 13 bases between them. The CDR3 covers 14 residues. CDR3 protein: CASSPPGQNNEQFF. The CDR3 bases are TGTGCCAGCAGTCCCCCGGGGCAAAACAATGAGCAGTTCTTC.

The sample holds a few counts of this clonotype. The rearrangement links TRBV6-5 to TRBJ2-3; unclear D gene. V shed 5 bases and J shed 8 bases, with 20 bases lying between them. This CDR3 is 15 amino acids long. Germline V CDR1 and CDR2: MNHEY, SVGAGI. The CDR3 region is CASSPGRGFGFTQYF. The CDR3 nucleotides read TGTGCCAGCAGTCCCGGCAGAGGATTTGGTTTTACGCAGTATTTT.

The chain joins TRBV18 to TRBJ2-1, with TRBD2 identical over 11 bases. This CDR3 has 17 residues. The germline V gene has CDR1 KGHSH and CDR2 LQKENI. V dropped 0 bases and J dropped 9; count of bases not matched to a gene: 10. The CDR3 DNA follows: TGTGCCAGCTCACCACCGAACCTAGCGGGGGGTAGTGGTGAGCAGTTCTTC. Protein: CASSPPNLAGGSGEQFF.

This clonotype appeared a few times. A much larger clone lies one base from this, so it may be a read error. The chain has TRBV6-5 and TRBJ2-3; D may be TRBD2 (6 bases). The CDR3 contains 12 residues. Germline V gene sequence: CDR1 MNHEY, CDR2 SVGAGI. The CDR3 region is CAGSRSGGAQYF. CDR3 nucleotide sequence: TGTGCCGGCAGTCGCTCCGGCGGGGCGCAGTATTTT.

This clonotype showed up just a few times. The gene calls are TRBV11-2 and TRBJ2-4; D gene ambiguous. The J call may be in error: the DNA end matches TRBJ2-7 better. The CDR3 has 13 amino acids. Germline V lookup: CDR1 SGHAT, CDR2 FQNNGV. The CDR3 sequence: CASSSGRFYEQYF. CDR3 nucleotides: TGTGCCAGCAGCTCCGGACGGTTCTACGAGCAGTACTTC.

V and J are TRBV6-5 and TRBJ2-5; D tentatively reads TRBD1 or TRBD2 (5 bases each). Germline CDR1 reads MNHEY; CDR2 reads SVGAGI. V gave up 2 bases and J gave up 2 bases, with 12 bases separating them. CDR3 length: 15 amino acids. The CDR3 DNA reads TGTGCCAGCAGTTACCTCGGGACGGAACAAGAGACCCAGTACTTC. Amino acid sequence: CASSYLGTEQETQYF.

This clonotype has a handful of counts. In DNA form, the CDR3 reads TGTGCCAGCAGCTCCTCTCCCCCGGGACTAGCGGCCTACACAGATACGCAGTATTTT. Its translation: CASSSSPPGLAAYTDTQYF. The J gene is TRBJ2-3, the V gene TRBV7-6; 11 bases match TRBD2. The junction had 14 bases not matched to a gene; V was cut back by 4 bases and J by 2 bases. CDR1 SGHVS and CDR2 FNYEAQ come from the germline V gene. The CDR3 is 19 amino acids.

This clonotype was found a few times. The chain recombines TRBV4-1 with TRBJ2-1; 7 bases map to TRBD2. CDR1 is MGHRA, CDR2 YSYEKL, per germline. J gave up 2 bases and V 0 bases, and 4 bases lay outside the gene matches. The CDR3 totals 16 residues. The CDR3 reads CASSQDGGGTYNEQFF. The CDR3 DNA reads TGCGCCAGCAGCCAAGATGGGGGGGGGACCTACAATGAGCAGTTCTTC.

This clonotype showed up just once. CDR3 amino acids: CASSTSPPETQYF. CDR3 sequence (DNA): TGTGCCAGCTCAACAAGCCCCCCGGAGACCCAGTACTTC. V and J are TRBV18 and TRBJ2-5, with D unresolved. Germline CDR1 KGHSH, CDR2 LQKENI. This CDR3 spans 13 amino acids. V dropped 5 bases and J dropped 5 bases, with 12 bases sitting between them.

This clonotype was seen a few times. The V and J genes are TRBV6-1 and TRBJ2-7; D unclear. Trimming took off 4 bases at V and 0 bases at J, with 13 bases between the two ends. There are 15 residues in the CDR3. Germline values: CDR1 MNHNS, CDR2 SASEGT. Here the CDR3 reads CASSGDPGSSYEQYF. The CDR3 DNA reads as TGTGCCAGCAGTGGGGATCCCGGAAGCTCCTACGAGCAGTACTTC.

The CDR3 is CASSPTGGKIYTF. In DNA, the CDR3 is TGTGCCAGCAGTCCTACAGGGGGCAAGATTTACACCTTC. The chain employs TRBV12-3 or TRBV12-4 and TRBJ1-2, with 9 bases identical to TRBD1. The CDR3 has 13 residues. V lost 5 bases to trimming and J lost 11 bases; unmatched junction nucleotides: 9.

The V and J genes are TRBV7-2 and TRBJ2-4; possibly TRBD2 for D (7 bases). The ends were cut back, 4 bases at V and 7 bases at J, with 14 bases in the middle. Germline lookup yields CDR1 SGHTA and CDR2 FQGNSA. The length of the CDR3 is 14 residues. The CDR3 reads CASSSGGRVNIQYF. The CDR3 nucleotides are TGTGCCAGCAGCTCCGGGGGGCGGGTGAACATTCAGTACTTC.

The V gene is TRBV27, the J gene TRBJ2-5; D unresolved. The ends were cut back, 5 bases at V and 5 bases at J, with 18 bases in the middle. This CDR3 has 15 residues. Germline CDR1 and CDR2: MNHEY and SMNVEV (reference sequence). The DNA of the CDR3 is TGTGCCAGCAGTCCCCCCGATGCCTGGCGGGAGACCCAGTACTTC. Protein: CASSPPDAWRETQYF.

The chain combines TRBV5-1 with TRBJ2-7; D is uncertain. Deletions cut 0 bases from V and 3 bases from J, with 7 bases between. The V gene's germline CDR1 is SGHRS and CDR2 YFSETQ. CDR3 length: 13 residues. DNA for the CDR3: TGCGCCAGCAGCTTGGAGCCCCACTACGAGCAGTACTTC. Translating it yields CASSLEPHYEQYF.

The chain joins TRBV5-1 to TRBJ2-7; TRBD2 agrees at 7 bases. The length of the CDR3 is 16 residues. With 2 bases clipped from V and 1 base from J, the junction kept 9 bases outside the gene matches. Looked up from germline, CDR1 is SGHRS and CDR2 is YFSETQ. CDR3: CASSFGPMGGSYEQYF. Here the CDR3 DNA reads TGCGCCAGCAGCTTCGGGCCAATGGGAGGGTCCTACGAGCAGTACTTC.

The CDR3 nucleotides read TGTGCCAGCAGGGTAAACCGACAGGGGAATCAGCCCCAGCATTTT. It codes for CASRVNRQGNQPQHF. The V call is TRBV12-3 or TRBV12-4, the J call TRBJ1-5; 8 positions match TRBD1. The CDR3 sequence is 15 residues long. V trimming: 6 bases; J trimming: 4 bases; junction bases outside the gene matches: 8.

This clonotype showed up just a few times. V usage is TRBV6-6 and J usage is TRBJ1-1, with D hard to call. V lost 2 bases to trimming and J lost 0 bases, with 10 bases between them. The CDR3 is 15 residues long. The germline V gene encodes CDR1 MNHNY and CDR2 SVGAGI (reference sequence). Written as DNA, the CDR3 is TGTGCCAGCAGTTACCCCGGACGGTTGAACACTGAAGCTTTCTTT. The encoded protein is CASSYPGRLNTEAFF.